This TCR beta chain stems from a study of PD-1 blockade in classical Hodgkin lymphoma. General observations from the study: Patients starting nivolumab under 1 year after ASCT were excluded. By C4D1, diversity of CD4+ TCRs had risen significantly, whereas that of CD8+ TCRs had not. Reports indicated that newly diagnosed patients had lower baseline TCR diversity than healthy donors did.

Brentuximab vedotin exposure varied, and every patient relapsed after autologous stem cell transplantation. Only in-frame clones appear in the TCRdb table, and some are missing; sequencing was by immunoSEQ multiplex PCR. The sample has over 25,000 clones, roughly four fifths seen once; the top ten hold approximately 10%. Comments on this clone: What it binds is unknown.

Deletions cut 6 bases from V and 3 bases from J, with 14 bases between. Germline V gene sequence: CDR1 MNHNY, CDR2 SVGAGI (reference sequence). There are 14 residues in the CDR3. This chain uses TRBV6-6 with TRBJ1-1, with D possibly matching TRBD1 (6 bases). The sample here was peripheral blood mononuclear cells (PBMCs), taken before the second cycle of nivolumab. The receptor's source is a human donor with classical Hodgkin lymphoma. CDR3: CASSWGGADTEAFF. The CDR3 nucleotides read TGTGCCAGCAGCTGGGGGGGGGCTGACACTGAAGCTTTCTTT.